The 26 T cell receptor beta chains in this list originate from one sample, sequenced in a study of sequential checkpoint blockade in melanoma. The assay was immunoSEQ multiplex PCR, and TCRdb's table has in-frame clones only and misses some. The table includes over 15,000 clones, around 63% detected once. Treatment here: randomized to nivolumab then ipilimumab (arm A) or the reverse (arm B). This sample comprised CD8+ T cells sorted from blood (inferred from file names), obtained from a patient given nivolumab and ipilimumab in sequence. These receptors all stem from a human donor with melanoma.

The chain is built from TRBV7-9 and TRBJ2-1; D is perhaps TRBD1 (7 bases). In germline, CDR1 is SEHNR, CDR2 FQNEAQ (reference sequence). V lost 5 bases and J lost 2, with 16 bases in between. The CDR3 has 16 amino acids. The CDR3 reads CASSPKAGQPYNEQFF. The CDR3 bases are TGTGCCAGCAGCCCAAAGGCGGGACAGCCCTACAATGAGCAGTTCTTC.

This clone appeared a few times. The CDR3 DNA follows: TGTGCCTGGAGGGTGACAGATTACGAGCAGTACTTC. Protein: CAWRVTDYEQYF. This chain connects TRBV30 to TRBJ2-7; D might be TRBD1 (5 bases). This CDR3 is built from 12 residues. V dropped 3 bases and J dropped 4 bases, with 10 bases sitting between them. Germline CDR1 GTSNPN, CDR2 SVGIG (reference sequence).

The chain combines TRBV4-1 with TRBJ2-7; D possibly corresponds to TRBD2 (5 bases). This CDR3 comprises 15 residues. Germline assignment: CDR1 MGHRA and CDR2 YSYEKL. The V and J ends lost 1 base and 2 bases respectively, with 12 bases between them. CDR3 bases: TGCGCCAGCAGCCAAGGGAGCGGCAACCCCTACGAGCAGTACTTC. Its translation is CASSQGSGNPYEQYF.

This clone was observed a handful of times. The chain uses TRBV5-1 and TRBJ1-1; tentatively, D is TRBD1 (6 bases). Between the trimmed V and J ends, which lost 4 bases and 3 bases, there was a span of 13 bases. Germline V gene data show CDR1 as SGHRS and CDR2 as YFSETQ. The CDR3 extends over 14 amino acids. The DNA of the CDR3 is TGCGCCAGCAGCCCCTCTGGGGGCTACACTGAAGCTTTCTTT. Its translation is CASSPSGGYTEAFF.

This clone was seen only a few times. The chain links TRBV29-1 to TRBJ2-2, with D uncertain. The germline gives CDR1 SQVTM, CDR2 ANQGSEA. The V end lost 7 bases, the J end lost 5 bases, and 14 bases lay between the germline ends. The CDR3 loop spans 13 amino acids. The chain's CDR3 is CSAEPGQTGELFF. In DNA, the CDR3 is TGCAGCGCCGAGCCAGGCCAGACCGGGGAGCTGTTTTTT.

The chain employs TRBV5-1 and TRBJ2-3, with TRBD2 matching 12 bases. Germline CDR1 SGHRS, CDR2 YFSETQ. This CDR3 has 18 amino acids. V trimming: 1 base; J trimming: 2 bases; junction bases outside the gene matches: 8. The CDR3 DNA reads TGCGCCAGCAGCTTGCTCCTAGCGGGAGGGCCAGCCACAGATACGCAGTATTTT. As protein: CASSLLLAGGPATDTQYF. The entire variable domain, with the rest obtained from reference TRBV5-1 and TRBJ2-3, is as follows: KAGVTQTPRYLIKTRGQQVTLSCSPISGHRSVSWYQQTPGQGLQFLFEYFSETQRNKGNFPGRFSGRQFSNSRSEMNVSTLELGDSALYLCASSLLLAGGPATDTQYFGPGTRLTVL.

The chain links TRBV7-9 to TRBJ2-5, with 8 bases aligning to TRBD1. The CDR3 length is 15 residues. With 3 bases clipped from V and 2 bases from J, the junction kept 5 bases outside the gene matches. Per germline, CDR1 SEHNR and CDR2 FQNEAQ (reference sequence). In DNA, the CDR3 is TGTGCCAGCAGCTTGTCAGGGGGCCCTCAAGAGACCCAGTACTTC. Amino acids: CASSLSGGPQETQYF.

This chain connects TRBV10-3 to TRBJ2-1; 10 bases are a match to TRBD2. The CDR3 contains 14 residues. V lost 8 bases, J lost 8 bases, and 9 bases stayed unmatched. CDR1 and CDR2 from the germline V gene are ENHRY and SYGVKD. DNA of the CDR3: TGTGCCATCGGGGTCCTAGCGGGGGCCGATGAGCAGTTCTTC. The encoded protein is CAIGVLAGADEQFF.

The J gene is TRBJ1-6, the V gene TRBV6-5; TRBD1 aligns across 9 bases. Germline V gene lookup returns CDR1 MNHEY and CDR2 SVGAGI. The ends lost 4 bases at V and 7 bases at J; junction bases unmatched: 5. The CDR3 has 15 residues. This CDR3 reads CASSSATGGNSPLHF. The CDR3 DNA sequence: TGTGCCAGCAGTTCCGCCACAGGGGGCAATTCACCCCTCCACTTT.

This clone was observed a handful of times. The chain combines TRBV5-4 with TRBJ1-1; 7 nucleotides line up with TRBD1. V was pared by 4 bases and J by 6 bases, with 3 bases of the junction left unmatched. The CDR3 sequence is 12 residues long. Germline assignment: CDR1 SGHNT and CDR2 YYREEE (reference sequence). The CDR3 sequence is CASSPGTAEAFF. Written as DNA, the CDR3 is TGTGCCAGCAGCCCTGGGACAGCTGAAGCTTTCTTT.

This rearrangement joins TRBV6-5 to TRBJ1-2; TRBD1 matches 7 bases. This CDR3 has 13 residues. The germline CDR1 and CDR2 sequences are MNHEY and SVGAGI. The trim removed 2 bases at V and 6 bases at J, leaving 3 bases unmatched. CDR3 nucleotide sequence: TGTGCCAGCAGTTACGCAGGGGGAAATGGCTACACCTTC. Encoded protein: CASSYAGGNGYTF.

The chain has TRBV5-6 and TRBJ2-7; TRBD1 aligns across 7 bases. The CDR3 covers 13 residues. V lost 4 bases to trimming and J lost 6 bases; unmatched junction nucleotides: 7. In germline, CDR1 is SGHDT, CDR2 YYEEEE. As DNA, the CDR3 is TGTGCCAGCAGCCCGACAGGGTCGGTCGAGCAGTACTTC. Residues: CASSPTGSVEQYF.

Judged by abundance, this clone is medium-sized (0.01 to 0.1%). V gene TRBV6-1 combines with J gene TRBJ2-1; a possible D gene is TRBD2 (6 bases). The germline V and J ends were trimmed by 4 bases and 1 base, with 8 bases remaining between them. The CDR3 length is 14 residues. Per the germline V gene, CDR1 is MNHNS and CDR2 is SASEGT. CDR3 sequence (DNA): TGTGCCAGCAGTGCGGAGGGGTCCTACAATGAGCAGTTCTTC. Translated: CASSAEGSYNEQFF.

This rearrangement joins TRBV7-9 to TRBJ2-1; D ambiguous. The V gene lost 5 bases and the J gene lost 0 bases, with 11 bases spanning the gap. The CDR3 is 15 residues long. Germline CDR1 and CDR2: SEHNR and FQNEAQ (reference sequence). The CDR3, as DNA: TGTGCCAGCAGCCCCCGCCTCGGCTCCTACAATGAGCAGTTCTTC. Protein sequence: CASSPRLGSYNEQFF.

The rearrangement joins TRBV4-3 to TRBJ2-2; D might be TRBD2 (6 bases). The CDR3 length is 15 residues. CDR1 is LGHNA, CDR2 YSLEER, per germline. V was clipped by 1 base and J by 5 bases, with 11 bases between them. The CDR3 sequence: CASSQGPGRTGELFF. CDR3 sequence (DNA): TGCGCCAGCAGCCAAGGGCCGGGGAGGACCGGGGAGCTGTTTTTT.

The chain employs TRBV7-2 and TRBJ2-2; TRBD2 might be the D (5 bases). V lost 0 bases, J lost 3 bases, and 11 bases lay in between. CDR3 size: 16 residues. Germline-derived CDR1 and CDR2 are SGHTA and FQGNSA. The CDR3 DNA reads TGTGCCAGCAGCTTAGCGGGAGTGCCCTACACCGGGGAGCTGTTTTTT. Translating it yields CASSLAGVPYTGELFF.

This chain uses TRBV2 with TRBJ1-2, with 7 positions matching TRBD1. CDR1 SNHLY and CDR2 FYNNEI come from the germline V gene. Unmatched junction bases numbered 11, after V lost 6 bases and J lost 4 bases. The CDR3 loop spans 15 amino acids. CDR3 loop: CASSATGASGYGYTF. The CDR3 nucleotides are TGTGCCAGCAGCGCAACAGGGGCTTCTGGCTATGGCTACACCTTC. Full variable domain (outside the CDR3, taken from reference TRBV2 and TRBJ1-2): EPEVTQTPSHQVTQMGQEVILRCVPISNHLYFYWYRQILGQKVEFLVSFYNNEISEKSEIFDDQFSVERPDGSNFTLKIRSTKLEDSAMYFCASSATGASGYGYTFGSGTRLTVV.

The V gene is TRBV21-1, the J gene TRBJ2-1; the DNA was not used to check the table's D call, TRBD2. TRBV21-1 counts as a pseudogene. The CDR3 spans 17 residues. In DNA, the CDR3 is TGTGCCAGCAGCAAATGTCTGGCGGGAGAGCCGACTAATGAGCAGTTCTTC. It codes for CASSKCLAGEPTNEQFF.

This chain uses TRBV6-5 with TRBJ2-3; D is unclear. The CDR3 is made up of 16 amino acids. V was cut by 0 bases and J by 0 bases, with 10 bases left in between. Germline V gives CDR1 MNHEY, CDR2 SVGAGI. The DNA of the CDR3 is TGTGCCAGCAGTTACTCGACACCCATCAGCACAGATACGCAGTATTTT. Amino acid sequence: CASSYSTPISTDTQYF.

This clone was seen once. The V call is TRBV6-5, the J call TRBJ1-1, with D possibly TRBD1 on 6 matching bases. V lost 0 bases and J 4 bases, leaving 15 bases between the germline ends. The germline V gene has CDR1 MNHEY and CDR2 SVGAGI. This CDR3 spans 16 amino acids. In DNA, the CDR3 is TGTGCCAGCAGTTACTCGGCGGGGGGCATTTTCACTGAAGCTTTCTTT. Amino acid sequence: CASSYSAGGIFTEAFF.

The chain recombines TRBV7-9 with TRBJ1-1, with D hard to call. Germline CDR1 SEHNR, CDR2 FQNEAQ (reference sequence). V shed 2 bases and J shed 2 bases, with 9 bases lying between them. The CDR3 contains 14 residues. The CDR3 is CASSLTAPNTEAFF. Written as DNA, the CDR3 is TGTGCCAGCAGCTTAACTGCACCCAACACTGAAGCTTTCTTT.

V usage is TRBV21-1 and J usage is TRBJ2-7; the table names TRBD2, a call not compared with the DNA. TRBV21-1 is a pseudogene locus. The CDR3 totals 13 residues. The CDR3 loop reads CASSPGPCYEQYF. The CDR3 bases are TGTGCCAGCAGTCCGGGTCCTTGCTACGAGCAGTACTTC.

The CDR3 spells CASSAESQGTNTEAFF. The DNA for the CDR3 is TGTGCCAGCAGCGCCGAATCACAGGGAACGAACACTGAAGCTTTCTTT. The chain carries TRBV4-2 and TRBJ1-1, with D perhaps TRBD1 (6 bases). Deletions cut 5 bases from V and 1 base from J, with 17 bases between. CDR1 is LGHNA and CDR2 is YNFKEQ in the germline V gene. This CDR3 region has 16 residues.

J is TRBJ2-1 and V is TRBV4-1; tentative D call: TRBD1 (6 bases). Germline V gene data show CDR1 as MGHRA and CDR2 as YSYEKL. Trimming stripped 1 base from V and 15 bases from J, with 16 bases between. The CDR3 covers 13 residues. As DNA, the CDR3 is TGCGCCAGCAGCCAAGTTTCCGGGACAACGCGGTTCTTC. Its protein product is CASSQVSGTTRFF.

This rearrangement joins TRBV11-2 to TRBJ2-1; the D is unclear. This CDR3 has 11 residues. V shed 2 bases and J shed 8 bases, with 4 bases lying between them. Germline V CDR1 and CDR2: SGHAT, FQNNGV. CDR3 coding DNA: TGTGCCAGCAGCTTACTGTATGAGCAGTTCTTC. Protein product: CASSLLYEQFF.

The V and J genes are TRBV9 and TRBJ1-2; D is undetermined. With 4 bases removed from V and 4 bases from J, the gap between germline ends came to 11 bases. Germline loops: CDR1 SGDLS, CDR2 YYNGEE. This CDR3 comprises 13 residues. CDR3 loop: CASSPRGPYGYTF. CDR3 in DNA: TGTGCCAGCAGCCCAAGAGGTCCCTATGGCTACACCTTC.